The source of this T cell receptor (beta chain) is a study of graft-versus-host responses after intestinal transplantation. Overall study context: Anti-thymocyte globulin induction was given to all recipients, followed by tacrolimus and steroids for around three years.

This CDR3 is built from 14 residues. The germline V and J ends were trimmed by 2 bases and 2 bases, with 8 bases remaining between them. The assay was immunoSEQ multiplex PCR, and TCRdb's table has in-frame clones only and misses some. The table records 20,000 to 25,000 clones, approximately 40% of them present only once. Study observations and caveats: GvH clone levels peaked in circulation, and this peak was associated with early post-transplant HvG declines.

Plating combined approximately 200,000 CFSE-labeled responder cells with approximately 200,000 irradiated, violet-dye-labeled stimulator cells. Cell sorting after the reaction yielded proliferating CFSE-low CD3+CD4+ and CD3+CD8+ responders. Source: alloreactive CD8+ T cells from a mixed lymphocyte reaction culture, taken before intestinal transplant. Subset given: CFSE-low proliferating T cells sorted from approximately 6-day pre-transplant mixed lymphocyte reaction (GvH or HvG direction). The chain combines TRBV23-1 with TRBJ2-3; D unresolved. TRBV23-1 is noted as an ORF with a role that remains uncertain. The sequence came from a human patient who received an intestinal transplant. CDR3 in amino acids: CASSQTTVTDTQYF. CDR3 in DNA: TGCGCCAGCAGTCAAACGACGGTCACAGATACGCAGTATTTT.